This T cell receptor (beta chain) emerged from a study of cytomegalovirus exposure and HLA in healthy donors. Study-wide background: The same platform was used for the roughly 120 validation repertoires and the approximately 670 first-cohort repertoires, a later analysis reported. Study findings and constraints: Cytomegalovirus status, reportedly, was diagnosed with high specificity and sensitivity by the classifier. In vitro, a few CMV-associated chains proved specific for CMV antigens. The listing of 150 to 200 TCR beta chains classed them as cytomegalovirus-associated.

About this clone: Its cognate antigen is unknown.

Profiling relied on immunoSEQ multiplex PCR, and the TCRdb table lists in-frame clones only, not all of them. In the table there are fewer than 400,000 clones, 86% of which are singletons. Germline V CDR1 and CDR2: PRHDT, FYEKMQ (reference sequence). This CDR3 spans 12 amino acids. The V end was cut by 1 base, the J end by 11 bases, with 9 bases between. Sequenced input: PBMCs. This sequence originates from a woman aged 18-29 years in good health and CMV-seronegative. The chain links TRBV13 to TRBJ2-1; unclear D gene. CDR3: CASSLVAPKQFF. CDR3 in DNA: TGTGCCAGCAGCTTAGTAGCCCCTAAGCAGTTCTTC.